This is a list of T cell receptor beta chains from one sample in a study of metastatic and nonmetastatic thyroid tumors. TCRdb re-analyzed the PCR reads through MiXCR. This sample carries roughly 90,000 clones, just under 15% of them seen once, and the ten largest clones take roughly 3.9%. The sequenced material came from blood. These receptors all stem from a female donor with papillary thyroid cancer or a benign thyroid nodule (not recorded which). Some clones in this sample may be carry-over from other donors' samples. Each CDR3 is given with its conserved first and last residue.

v_call	j_call	cdr3_aa
TRBV7-2	TRBJ1-4	CASSLGRGEKLFF
TRBV6-1	TRBJ2-6	CASGVSSRANVLTF
TRBV5-1	TRBJ2-5	CASKIGQGGETQYF
TRBV7-8	TRBJ2-3	CASSLGDRGTSTDTQYF
TRBV6-1	TRBJ2-7	CASLTSGHYYEQYF
TRBV27	TRBJ2-2	CASSLSVGLGSGWTGELFF
TRBV6-2/TRBV6-3	TRBJ2-3	CASSRGPSSTDTQYF
TRBV4-1	TRBJ2-4	CASSLQGQDIQYF
TRBV20-1	TRBJ2-7	CSARESTYEQYF
TRBV30	TRBJ1-2	CAWSDWDGYTF
TRBV7-9	TRBJ2-3	CASSPLDRDGTDTQYF
TRBV15	TRBJ1-4	CATRRDGTDLNEKLFF
TRBV12-3/TRBV12-4	TRBJ2-3	CASSFGTSVTTDTQYF
TRBV28	TRBJ2-1	CASSLDGNDEQFF
TRBV19	TRBJ1-2	CASNPTGVYGYTF
TRBV27	TRBJ1-2	CASSSSGSSFYGYTF
TRBV4-2	TRBJ1-1	CASSQEGQGPTEAFF
TRBV6-2/TRBV6-3	TRBJ2-1	CASSYPSYKHRSYNEQFF
TRBV5-6	TRBJ2-3	CASSFRGLTTDTQYF
TRBV6-1	TRBJ1-6	CASVDRRENSPLHF
TRBV4-1	TRBJ2-1	CASSQVKEAEQFF
TRBV11-3	TRBJ2-1	CASSLVLAGGPNEQFF
TRBV7-8	TRBJ2-6	CASSLSATVLSGANVLTF
TRBV6-1	TRBJ2-7	CASSPGQGAIYEQYF
TRBV3-1	TRBJ2-5	CASSVSGGVVETQYF
TRBV30	TRBJ1-6	CAWRNTYSPLHF
TRBV27	TRBJ1-2	CASSPHPDSPKWTYGYTF
TRBV7-6	TRBJ2-3	CAGSWRQGGTDTQYF
TRBV19	TRBJ1-5	CASSIGWGNNQPQHF
TRBV6-6	TRBJ1-1	CASSYGAPRMGEAFF
TRBV4-1	TRBJ1-1	CASSQLNTEAFF
TRBV28	TRBJ2-1	CASSFSGDEQFF
TRBV7-6	TRBJ2-3	CASRSSDKLPDTQYF
TRBV10-1	TRBJ2-2	CASSDLGQGRTGELFF
TRBV12-3/TRBV12-4	TRBJ2-5	CASSSYRKETQYF
TRBV29-1	TRBJ1-5	CSVDEGGAGQPQHF
TRBV19	TRBJ1-2	CASSIAGGKTTF
TRBV12-3/TRBV12-4	TRBJ2-1	CASTPRADNEQFF
TRBV5-8	TRBJ2-5	CASSEGLAGGLGETQYF